This T cell receptor (beta chain) was captured by sequencing in a study of T cells after yellow fever vaccination. The CDR3 covers 16 residues. CDR1 is SGHTA and CDR2 is FQGNSA in the germline V gene. V lost 5 bases to trimming and J lost 9 bases; unmatched junction nucleotides: 11. General study results and limits: Reappearance after the booster was observed for most primary-vaccination clones (96% CD4, approximately 90% CD8).

This clonotype was observed a handful of times. What it recognizes is unknown. TCRdb ran MiXCR on the 5' RACE reads and lists one entry per CDR3 protein. This sample carries some 320,000 distinct CDR3 sequences, 8.7% of them seen once, and the ten largest clones take about 3.5%. The sequence was collected from a man between 18 and 29 years old who received the YFV17D yellow fever vaccine. V usage is TRBV7-2 and J usage is TRBJ2-5; the match to TRBD2 covers 14 bases. The sequenced sample was CD4+ T cells sorted from PBMCs, obtained 5 days after the yellow fever booster vaccination. CDR3 nucleotides: TGTGCCAGCAGCCCGGGACTAGCGGGGGCCGGGGGGGCCCAGTACTTC. It is translated as CASSPGLAGAGGAQYF. Combining the CDR3 with reference TRBV7-2 and TRBJ2-5 gives the whole variable domain GAGVSQSPSNKVTEKGKDVELRCDPISGHTALYWYRQSLGQGLEFLIYFQGNSAPDKSGLPSDRFSAERTGGSVSTLTIQRTQQEDSAVYLCASSPGLAGAGGAQYFGPGTRLLVL.